The rows below give T cell receptor beta chains drawn from one sample of a study of blood T cell repertoires in COVID-19. The assay was immunoSEQ multiplex PCR, and TCRdb's table has in-frame clones only and misses some. The top ten clones hold less than 30% of a sample with about 150,000 clones, about 80% of them seen once. Sequenced: peripheral blood. The receptor set was obtained from a woman aged 55 to 70 with acute or convalescent COVID-19. Both conserved end residues are trimmed from each CDR3.

j_gene: TRBJ2-2; v_gene: TRBV10-3; CDR3aa: AIKGQGANTGELF
j_gene: TRBJ2-3; v_gene: TRBV5-4; CDR3aa: ASSLGTGRFTDTQY
j_gene: TRBJ2-1; v_gene: TRBV7-9; CDR3aa: ASSLMGGAYNEQF
j_gene: TRBJ2-7; v_gene: TRBV7-2; CDR3aa: ASSAGRSSYEQY
j_gene: TRBJ2-3; v_gene: TRBV5-8; CDR3aa: ASSRGTGINTDTQY
j_gene: TRBJ1-2; v_gene: TRBV2; CDR3aa: ASTALTGQGDYGYT
j_gene: TRBJ2-2; v_gene: TRBV9; CDR3aa: ASTPLGANTGELF
j_gene: TRBJ1-2; v_gene: TRBV5-6; CDR3aa: ASSRFGDRLYGYT
j_gene: TRBJ2-2; v_gene: TRBV11-3; CDR3aa: ASSPGRGTPNTGELF
j_gene: TRBJ1-1; v_gene: TRBV27; CDR3aa: ASSLIDRAGTEAF
j_gene: TRBJ1-2; v_gene: TRBV27; CDR3aa: ASRPTGGDYGYT
j_gene: TRBJ1-2; v_gene: TRBV5-1; CDR3aa: ASSLALDGYT
j_gene: TRBJ1-1; v_gene: TRBV19; CDR3aa: ASRNRGGTEAF
j_gene: TRBJ2-1; v_gene: TRBV11-2; CDR3aa: ASSLVYYNEQF
j_gene: TRBJ1-3; v_gene: TRBV6-5; CDR3aa: ASRPDRGPGNTIY
j_gene: TRBJ2-1; v_gene: TRBV24-1; CDR3aa: ATSDTGTGGGDEQF
j_gene: TRBJ2-1; v_gene: TRBV12-3/TRBV12-4; CDR3aa: ASSFYREQF
j_gene: TRBJ1-2; v_gene: TRBV4-1; CDR3aa: ASSQVTQAGGLDYGYT
j_gene: TRBJ2-5; v_gene: TRBV3-1/TRBV3-2; CDR3aa: ASSPRDRQETQY
j_gene: TRBJ2-1; v_gene: TRBV5-1; CDR3aa: ASSLLQEPYNEQF
j_gene: TRBJ1-5; v_gene: TRBV4-2; CDR3aa: ASSQDGVGGLSQPQH
j_gene: TRBJ2-6; v_gene: TRBV19; CDR3aa: ASSIGGGQSGANVLT
j_gene: TRBJ2-3; v_gene: TRBV10-2; CDR3aa: ASRSRGGTDTQY
j_gene: TRBJ2-3; v_gene: TRBV24-1; CDR3aa: ATGSPGDTQY
j_gene: TRBJ1-2; v_gene: TRBV5-8; CDR3aa: ASSQWDRGRGGYT
j_gene: TRBJ1-5; v_gene: TRBV28; CDR3aa: ASSFGVNQPQH
j_gene: TRBJ1-6; v_gene: TRBV19; CDR3aa: ASSRAAQGQGYNSPLH
j_gene: TRBJ2-6; v_gene: TRBV28; CDR3aa: ASRGPGAGANVLT
j_gene: TRBJ2-5; v_gene: TRBV9; CDR3aa: ASSAWDRGKTQY
j_gene: TRBJ1-6; v_gene: TRBV7-2; CDR3aa: ASSLTGPYKSPLH
j_gene: TRBJ2-5; v_gene: TRBV5-5; CDR3aa: ASTYRGYQETQY
j_gene: TRBJ1-4; v_gene: TRBV2; CDR3aa: ASRSRDYEKLF
j_gene: TRBJ2-5; v_gene: TRBV3-1/TRBV3-2; CDR3aa: ASSRASGGADTQY
j_gene: TRBJ1-6; v_gene: TRBV3-1/TRBV3-2; CDR3aa: ASSQAHRAGSPLH
j_gene: TRBJ2-7; v_gene: TRBV12-3/TRBV12-4; CDR3aa: ATARGRLSEQY
j_gene: TRBJ2-1; v_gene: TRBV11-1; CDR3aa: ASSSDTFRRNEQF
j_gene: TRBJ1-4; v_gene: TRBV5-1; CDR3aa: ASSPGQAIGEKLF
j_gene: TRBJ2-3; v_gene: TRBV2; CDR3aa: ASKGTGSTDTQY
j_gene: TRBJ1-4; v_gene: TRBV28; CDR3aa: ASSSGGPTNEKLF
j_gene: TRBJ1-2; v_gene: TRBV6-5; CDR3aa: ASRLDSNYGYT
j_gene: TRBJ1-1; v_gene: TRBV19; CDR3aa: ASSIGGRVNTEAF
j_gene: TRBJ2-2; v_gene: TRBV6-5; CDR3aa: ASNTGTANTGELF
j_gene: TRBJ2-3; v_gene: TRBV27; CDR3aa: ASSLKGQGVAGDTQY
j_gene: TRBJ1-2; v_gene: TRBV28; CDR3aa: ASSLGQNYGYT
j_gene: TRBJ1-6; v_gene: TRBV5-8; CDR3aa: ASSLGGTGTSPLH
j_gene: TRBJ1-6; v_gene: TRBV15; CDR3aa: ATSRDVLRSYNSPLH
j_gene: TRBJ2-2; v_gene: TRBV2; CDR3aa: ASSPLTGLTGELF
j_gene: TRBJ1-1; v_gene: TRBV5-1; CDR3aa: ASSLDRNPEAF
j_gene: TRBJ2-1; v_gene: TRBV5-6; CDR3aa: ASSLIGTLYNEQF
j_gene: TRBJ1-3; v_gene: TRBV5-4; CDR3aa: ASGIQGTGNTIY
j_gene: TRBJ1-5; v_gene: TRBV12-3/TRBV12-4; CDR3aa: ASSRVGGQPQH
j_gene: TRBJ2-6; v_gene: TRBV14; CDR3aa: ASSQDLRTGGNVLT
j_gene: TRBJ2-2; v_gene: TRBV1; CDR3aa: TTERGGRNTGELF
j_gene: TRBJ2-1; v_gene: TRBV7-8; CDR3aa: ASSVTGTSSNEQF
j_gene: TRBJ1-1; v_gene: TRBV19; CDR3aa: ASSTLRGSTEAF
j_gene: TRBJ2-4; v_gene: TRBV5-8; CDR3aa: ASSLISGGQSKNIQY
j_gene: TRBJ2-1; v_gene: TRBV11-3; CDR3aa: ASSNRGYNEQF